The rows below give T cell receptor beta chains drawn from one sample of a study of cytomegalovirus exposure and HLA in healthy donors. Profiling relied on immunoSEQ multiplex PCR, and the TCRdb table lists in-frame clones only, not all of them. This sample carries about 78,000 clones, about 95% of them seen once, and the ten largest clones take roughly 1.6%. Sequenced material: PBMCs. The receptors here all came from a man between 18 and 29 years old in good health and CMV-seropositive. Each CDR3 is given with its conserved first and last residue.

v_call cdr3_aa
TRBV10-3 CASKGLAGPNEQFF
TRBV7-3 CASSRGSGVDEKLFF
TRBV2 CASSEGQDTQYF
TRBV6-5 CASGLGGSGNTIYF
TRBV5-6 CASSQRQGGGYTF
TRBV6-4 CASSDGTGGTDTQYF
TRBV7-2 CASSSQVSSGSFAKTQYF
TRBV7-2 CASSLGGLASTDTQYF
TRBV11-3 CASSPRNQETQYF
TRBV19 CASNSRTSGRTEQFF
TRBV7-2 CASSLLLAGAYNEQFF
TRBV19 CASKTGSSGNTIYF
TRBV5-4 CASSLASGGDTQYF
TRBV5-1 CASSVRLAGGQETQYF
TRBV9 CASSVETAPEQFF
TRBV5-6 CASSLAGGVNQPQHF
TRBV19 CASTDRMNTEAFF
TRBV5-1 CASSSRRGSGVDNEQFF
TRBV6-4 CASSEDRFPYEQYF
TRBV5-5 CASSFPQGVEQYF
TRBV15 CATSSESLLAGADTQYF
TRBV6-1 CASRVRGSEQYF
TRBV28 CASSSTTPDRGAHEQYF
TRBV6-4 CASSVEKYNEQFF
TRBV27 CASTGLNTPRTDTQYF
TRBV29-1 CSVEAFTQPTDTQYF
TRBV7-8 CASSPRGRYEAFF
TRBV6-1 CASSEPGQPDYGYTF
TRBV5-1 CASGIQGEALYEQYF
TRBV11-1 CASSLSGSTYNEQFF
TRBV5-1 CASSPQGGANQPQHF
TRBV7-3 CASSLFERTEAFF
TRBV7-9 CASSWETGGLTGANVLTF
TRBV28 CASSSLRGGTPSSYEQYF
TRBV6-5 CASSYFRDSTNYGYTF
TRBV9 CASSVGGGPAYNEQFF
TRBV9 CASSATGSVGYTF
TRBV6-6 CASSLRLATNEQFF
TRBV14 CASRRGVTDTQYF
TRBV7-8 CASSLGGSQGYEQYF
TRBV19 CASSPRLAGGDNEQFF
TRBV4-2 CASSPSGKLNEQYF
TRBV27 CAAGGVDTQYF
TRBV2 CASSFQYEQYF
TRBV6-5 CASSFFLGTRRNTIYF
TRBV7-9 CASGGSRDRGYEQYF
TRBV10-3 CAISESSSGVDIQYF
TRBV19 CASTPEGQGVYEQYF
TRBV25-1 CASSVTGEKEEKLFF
TRBV9 CASSVSGNNQPQHF
TRBV11-1 CASSSAGVFRYEQYF
TRBV9 CASSAGGAGELFF
TRBV15 CATSRDQGGRWQFF
TRBV5-1 CASSLTGTGGTEAFF
TRBV5-6 CASQGVMTEAFF
TRBV5-1 CASSPTIGRGNADTQYF
TRBV5-1 CASTRGGTNEKLFF
TRBV18 CASSQQGQSYGYTF
TRBV28 CASSSPGQGVSSGELFF